This TCR beta chain was recovered during a study of T cell changes during pregnancy in multiple sclerosis. Only in-frame clones appear in the TCRdb table, and some are missing; sequencing was by immunoSEQ multiplex PCR. The repertoire includes around 110,000 clones, 85% to 95% of them detected once, and approximately 1.6% sits in the top ten. This CDR3 has 14 amino acids. Germline V gene sequence: CDR1 MNHEY, CDR2 SVGAGI. J gave up 6 bases and V 0 bases, and 3 bases lay outside the gene matches. This rearrangement joins TRBV6-5 to TRBJ2-7; 9 bases agree with TRBD1. The sample consisted of peripheral blood, taken after pregnancy. This TCR came from a female donor with multiple sclerosis, enrolled in a pregnancy study. CDR3 sequence: CASSYSRTGAEQYF. In nucleotides, the CDR3 is TGTGCCAGCAGTTACTCAAGGACAGGGGCCGAGCAGTACTTC.